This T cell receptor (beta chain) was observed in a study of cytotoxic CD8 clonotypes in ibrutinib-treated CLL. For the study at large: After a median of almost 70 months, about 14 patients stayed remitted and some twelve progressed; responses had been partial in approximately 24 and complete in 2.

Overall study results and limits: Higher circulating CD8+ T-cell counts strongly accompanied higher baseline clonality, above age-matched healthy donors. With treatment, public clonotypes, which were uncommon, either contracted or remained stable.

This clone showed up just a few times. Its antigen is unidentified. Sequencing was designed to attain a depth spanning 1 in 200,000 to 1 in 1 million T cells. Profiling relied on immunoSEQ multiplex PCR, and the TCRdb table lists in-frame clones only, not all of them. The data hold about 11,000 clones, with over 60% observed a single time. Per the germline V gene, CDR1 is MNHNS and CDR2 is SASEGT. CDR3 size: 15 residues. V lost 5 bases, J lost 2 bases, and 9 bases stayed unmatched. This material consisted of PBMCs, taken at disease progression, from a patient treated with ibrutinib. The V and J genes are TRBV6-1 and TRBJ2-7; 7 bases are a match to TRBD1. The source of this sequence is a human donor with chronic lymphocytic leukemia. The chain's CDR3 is CASSPQGTAPYEQYF. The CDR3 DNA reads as TGTGCCAGCAGTCCCCAGGGGACAGCCCCCTACGAGCAGTACTTC.